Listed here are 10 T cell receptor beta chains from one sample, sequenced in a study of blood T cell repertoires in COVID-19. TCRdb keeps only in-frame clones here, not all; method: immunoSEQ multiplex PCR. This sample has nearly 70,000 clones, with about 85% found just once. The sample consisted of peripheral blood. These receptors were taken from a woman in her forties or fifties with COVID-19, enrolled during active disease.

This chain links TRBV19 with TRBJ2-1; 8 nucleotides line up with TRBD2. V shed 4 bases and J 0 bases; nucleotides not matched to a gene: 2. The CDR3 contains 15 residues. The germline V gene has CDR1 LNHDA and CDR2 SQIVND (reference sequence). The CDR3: CASSRAGVSYNEQFF. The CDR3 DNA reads TGTGCCAGTAGTAGAGCGGGAGTCTCCTACAATGAGCAGTTCTTC. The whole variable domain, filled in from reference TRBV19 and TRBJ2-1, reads DGGITQSPKYLFRKEGQNVTLSCEQNLNHDAMYWYRQDPGQGLRLIYYSQIVNDFQKGDIAEGYSVSREKKESFPLTVTSAQKNPTAFYLCASSRAGVSYNEQFFGPGTRLTVL.

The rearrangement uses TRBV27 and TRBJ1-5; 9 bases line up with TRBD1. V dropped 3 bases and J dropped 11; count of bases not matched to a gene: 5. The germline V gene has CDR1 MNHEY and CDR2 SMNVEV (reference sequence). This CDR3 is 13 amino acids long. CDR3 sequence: CASSLGQGKSQHF. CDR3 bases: TGTGCCAGCAGTTTGGGACAGGGTAAGTCCCAGCATTTT.

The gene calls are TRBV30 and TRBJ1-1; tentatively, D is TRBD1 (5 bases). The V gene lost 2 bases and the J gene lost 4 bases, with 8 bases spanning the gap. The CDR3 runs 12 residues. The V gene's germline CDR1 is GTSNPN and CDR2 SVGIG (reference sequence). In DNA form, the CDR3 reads TGTGCCTGGAGTTGGGGGGGCACTGAAGCTTTCTTT. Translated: CAWSWGGTEAFF.

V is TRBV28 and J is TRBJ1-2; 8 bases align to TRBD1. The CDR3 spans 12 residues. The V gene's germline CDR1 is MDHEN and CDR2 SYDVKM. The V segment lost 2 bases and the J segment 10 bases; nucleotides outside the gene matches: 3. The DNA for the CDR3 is TGTGCCAGCAGTTTACCAGGGGGCGACTACACCTTC. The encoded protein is CASSLPGGDYTF.

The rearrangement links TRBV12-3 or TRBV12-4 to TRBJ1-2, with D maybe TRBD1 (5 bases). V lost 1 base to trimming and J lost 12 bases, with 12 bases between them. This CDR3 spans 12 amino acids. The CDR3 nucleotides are TGTGCCAGCAGTTTAGACGGACATGAGGACACCTTC. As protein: CASSLDGHEDTF.

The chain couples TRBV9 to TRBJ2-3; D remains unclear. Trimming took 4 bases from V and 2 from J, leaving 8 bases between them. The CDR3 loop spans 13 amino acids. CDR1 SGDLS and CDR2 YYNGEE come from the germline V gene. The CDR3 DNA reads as TGTGCCAGCAGCCCATGGGCCACAGATACGCAGTATTTT. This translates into CASSPWATDTQYF.

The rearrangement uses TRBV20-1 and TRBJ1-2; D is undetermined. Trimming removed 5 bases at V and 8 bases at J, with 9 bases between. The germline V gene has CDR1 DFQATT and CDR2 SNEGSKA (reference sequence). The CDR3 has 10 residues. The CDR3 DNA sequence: TGCAGTGCTCCGACTGGGGGCTACACCTTC. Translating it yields CSAPTGGYTF.

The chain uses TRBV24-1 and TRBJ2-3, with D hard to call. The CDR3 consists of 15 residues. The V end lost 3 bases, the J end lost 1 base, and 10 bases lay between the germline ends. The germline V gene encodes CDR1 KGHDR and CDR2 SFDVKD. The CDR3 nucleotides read TGTGCCACCAGTGATAACAGAAGAGGCACAGATACGCAGTATTTT. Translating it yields CATSDNRRGTDTQYF.

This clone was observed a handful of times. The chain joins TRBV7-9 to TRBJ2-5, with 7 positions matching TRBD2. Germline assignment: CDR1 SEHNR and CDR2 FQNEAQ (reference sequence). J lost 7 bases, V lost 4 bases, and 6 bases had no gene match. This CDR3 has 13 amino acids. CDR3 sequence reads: CASSWEGLGTQYF. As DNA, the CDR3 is TGTGCCAGCAGCTGGGAGGGCCTAGGGACCCAGTACTTC. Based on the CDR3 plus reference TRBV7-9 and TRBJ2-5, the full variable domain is DTGVSQNPRHKITKRGQNVTFRCDPISEHNRLYWYRQTLGQGPEFLTYFQNEAQLEKSRLLSDRFSAERPKGSFSTLEIQRTEQGDSAMYLCASSWEGLGTQYFGPGTRLLVL.

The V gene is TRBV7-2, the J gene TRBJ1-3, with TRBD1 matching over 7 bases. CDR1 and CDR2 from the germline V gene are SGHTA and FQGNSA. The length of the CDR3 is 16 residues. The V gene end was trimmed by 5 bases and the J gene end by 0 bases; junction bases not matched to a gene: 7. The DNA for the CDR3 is TGTGCCAGCAGCACAAAGGGGGCGACCTCTGGAAACACCATATATTTT. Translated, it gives CASSTKGATSGNTIYF.